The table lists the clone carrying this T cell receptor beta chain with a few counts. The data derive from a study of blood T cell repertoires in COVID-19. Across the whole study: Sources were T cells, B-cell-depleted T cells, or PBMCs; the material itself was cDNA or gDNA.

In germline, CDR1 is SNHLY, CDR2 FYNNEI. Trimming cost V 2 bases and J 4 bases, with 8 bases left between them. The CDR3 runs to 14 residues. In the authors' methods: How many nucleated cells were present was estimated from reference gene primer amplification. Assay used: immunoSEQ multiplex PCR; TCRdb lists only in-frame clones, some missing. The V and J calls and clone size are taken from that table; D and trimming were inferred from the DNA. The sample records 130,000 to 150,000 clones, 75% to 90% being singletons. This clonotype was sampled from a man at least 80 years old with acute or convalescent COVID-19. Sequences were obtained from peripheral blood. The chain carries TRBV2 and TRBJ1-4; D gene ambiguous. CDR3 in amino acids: CASSETGFNEKLFF. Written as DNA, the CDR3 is TGTGCCAGCAGTGAAACGGGGTTTAATGAAAAACTGTTTTTT.